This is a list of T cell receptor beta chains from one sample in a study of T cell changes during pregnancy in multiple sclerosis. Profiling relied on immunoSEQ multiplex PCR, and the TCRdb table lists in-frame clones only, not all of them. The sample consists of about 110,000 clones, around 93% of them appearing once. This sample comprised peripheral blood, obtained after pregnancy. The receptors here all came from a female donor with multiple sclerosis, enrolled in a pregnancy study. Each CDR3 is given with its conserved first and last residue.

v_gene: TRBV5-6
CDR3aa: CASSLLGQASGNTIYF

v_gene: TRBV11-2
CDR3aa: CASSPGTSYEQYF

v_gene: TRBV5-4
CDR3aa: CASSFMGQEYNEQFF

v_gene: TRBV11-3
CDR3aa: CASSPGTSGNQETQYF

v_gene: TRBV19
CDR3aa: CASSQDTTIYEQYF

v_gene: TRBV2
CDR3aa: CASRQGGRGSNQPQHF

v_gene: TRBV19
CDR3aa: CASSLQTGLNEKLFF

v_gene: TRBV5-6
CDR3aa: CASSLGAGEDTF

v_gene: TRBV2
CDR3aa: CASQQTGSLKQPQHF

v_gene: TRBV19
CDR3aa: CASSWRGTEAFF

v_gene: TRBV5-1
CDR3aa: CASSLAAGRGTGELFF

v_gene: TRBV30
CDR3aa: CAWRHYTEAFF

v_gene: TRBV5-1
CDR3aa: CASSPLAAPMGSGANVLTF

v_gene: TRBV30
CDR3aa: CAWRAHEPGSNRNGYTF

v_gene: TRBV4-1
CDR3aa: CASRSGSLTDTQYF

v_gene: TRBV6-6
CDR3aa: CASSYSLGRGAGELFF

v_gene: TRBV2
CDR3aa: CASSGNTDSNQPQHF

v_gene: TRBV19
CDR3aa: CASHDRFAYSNQPQHF

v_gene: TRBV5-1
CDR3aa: CASSVRGEPHEQYF

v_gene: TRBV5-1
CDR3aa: CASSLDGTGEYEQYF

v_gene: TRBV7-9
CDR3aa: CASSLILLNTEAFF

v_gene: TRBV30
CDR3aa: CAWKAHTEAFF

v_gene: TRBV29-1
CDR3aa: CSVGGGLAGDEQYF

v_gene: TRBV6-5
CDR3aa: CASSSGTGSYEQYF

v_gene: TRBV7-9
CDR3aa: CASSSGMYEKLFF

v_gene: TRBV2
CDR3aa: CASRVGLAGVDEQFF

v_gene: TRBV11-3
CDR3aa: CASSLDRSYNEQFF

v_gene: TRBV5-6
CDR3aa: CASSTPTSGSAGANVLTF

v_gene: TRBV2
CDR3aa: CASSESDYEQFF

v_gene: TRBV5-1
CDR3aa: CASSLTGGGGNEQYF

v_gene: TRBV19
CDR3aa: CASRRGPANTGELFF

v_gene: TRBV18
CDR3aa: CASSLKTGGPHEQYF

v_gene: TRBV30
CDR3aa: CAWRIPGVETQYF

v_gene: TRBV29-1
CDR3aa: CSVEDNTDTQYF

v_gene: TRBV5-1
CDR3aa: CASSLGGGAGTDTQYF

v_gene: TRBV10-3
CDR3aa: CAIGQRGATDTQYF

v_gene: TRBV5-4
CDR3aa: CASSRGGTGDYEQYF

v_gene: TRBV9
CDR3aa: CASSLGNRATGNTIYF

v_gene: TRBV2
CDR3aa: CASTEAPHRAKQYF

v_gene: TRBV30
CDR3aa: CAWSVGEGGSYEQYF

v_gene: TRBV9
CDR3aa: CASSVGTSEGNEQFF

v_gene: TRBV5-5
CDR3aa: CASSLVQGLNYGYTF

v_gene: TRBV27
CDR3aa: CASRDGQGINEQYF

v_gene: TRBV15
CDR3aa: CATSRDRGTNEKLFF

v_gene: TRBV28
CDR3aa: CASSEIAGISNQPQHF

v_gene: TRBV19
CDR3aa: CASSTDRVYNQPQHF

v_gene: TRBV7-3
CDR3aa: CASSLETNSPLHF

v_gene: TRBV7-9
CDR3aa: CASSPPGEATEAFF

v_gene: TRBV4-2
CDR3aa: CASSQDWTGIANYGYTF

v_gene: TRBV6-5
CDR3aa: CASRSRQSEAFF

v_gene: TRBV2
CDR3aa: CASSEGGPGYGYTF

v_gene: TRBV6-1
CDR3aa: CASTGGRISYEQYF

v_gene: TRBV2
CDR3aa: CASRGQGAIRNTIYF

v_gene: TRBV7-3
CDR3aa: CASSSRVSYEQYF